This is a list of T cell receptor beta chains from one sample in a study of cytomegalovirus exposure and HLA in healthy donors. Generated by immunoSEQ multiplex PCR, the TCRdb table keeps only in-frame clones and is missing some. The table records around 120,000 clones, roughly 65% of them present only once. Source material: PBMCs. The receptors were gathered from a man aged 40-55 years in good health and CMV-seropositive. Each CDR3 is given with its conserved first and last residue. The D gene is left open where the match is weak. Clone size is not always given. Where it is, it says once, few, many or a class for expanded clones.

TRBD2	TRBJ2-5	-	TRBV10-1	TGCGCCAGCAGGGACTCCTTAGCGGGAGGGCCCGGGGGGGAGACCCAGTACTTC	CASRDSLAGGPGGETQYF
-	TRBJ1-1	-	TRBV6-1	TGTGCCAGCAGTGAAGCGCTTACTCCGAACACTGAAGCTTTCTTT	CASSEALTPNTEAFF
-	TRBJ1-4	-	TRBV4-1	TGCGCCAGCAGCCAAGGGGGGTCGGGGGACGAAAAACTGTTTTTT	CASSQGGSGDEKLFF
TRBD1	TRBJ1-1	-	TRBV15	TGTGCCACCAGCCGGGGACAGTCGAACACTGAAGCTTTCTTT	CATSRGQSNTEAFF
TRBD1	TRBJ2-6	-	TRBV10-3	TGTGCCATCAGTGGGGACAGGGGGAACTCTGGGGCCAACGTCCTGACTTTC	CAISGDRGNSGANVLTF
-	TRBJ2-5	-	TRBV18	TGTGCCAGCTCACCACTCGACCAAGAGACCCAGTACTTC	CASSPLDQETQYF
-	TRBJ1-1	-	TRBV28	TGTGCCAGCGGAGTTTGGGAGGGTTACGAGGCGAACACTGAAGCTTTCTTT	CASGVWEGYEANTEAFF
TRBD2	TRBJ2-4	once	TRBV15	TGTGCCACCAGCAGGGACCCAGGGACTAGCGGGAGGATGGTTGGCATTCAGTACTTC	CATSRDPGTSGRMVGIQYF
-	TRBJ2-7	-	TRBV19	TGTGCCAGCAGTAATCAGGGGAACTACGAGCAGTACTTC	CASSNQGNYEQYF
TRBD1	TRBJ2-3	few	TRBV6-6	TGTGCCAGCAGTTACACAGGGGCGGGCACAGATACGCAGTATTTT	CASSYTGAGTDTQYF
TRBD2	TRBJ2-3	-	TRBV6-1	TGTGCCAGCAGTGAATTCCCAGGACTAGCGGGGGGCAGAGATACGCAGTATTTT	CASSEFPGLAGGRDTQYF
TRBD2	TRBJ2-1	-	TRBV28	TGTGCCAGCAGTTTCTCCGGGACTAGCGGGAGAAATGAGCAGTTCTTC	CASSFSGTSGRNEQFF
-	TRBJ1-2	-	TRBV5-1	TGCGCCAGCAGCTTCTCACAGCAAACTAACTATGGCTACACCTTC	CASSFSQQTNYGYTF
TRBD1	TRBJ2-3	-	TRBV7-9	TGTGCCAGCAGTAAGATCCGGGACAGGGTTAAAGATACGCAGTATTTT	CASSKIRDRVKDTQYF
TRBD1	TRBJ2-5	-	TRBV25-1	TGTGCCAGCAGTGACTCCGGACAGGGGCTAGGGACCCAGTACTTC	CASSDSGQGLGTQYF
TRBD1	TRBJ1-2	-	TRBV7-2	TGTGCCAGCAGCTTAAACAGGGGCGACTATGGCTACACCTTC	CASSLNRGDYGYTF
TRBD1	TRBJ2-7	-	TRBV7-9	TGTGCCAGCAGCTTGAACAGGGGAGACTACGAGCAGTACTTC	CASSLNRGDYEQYF
-	TRBJ2-7	-	TRBV30	TGTGCCTGGAACCCGGACAGCTACGAGCAGTACTTC	CAWNPDSYEQYF
TRBD2	TRBJ2-7	-	TRBV18	TGTGCCAGCTCACCACCGGGACTAGCGGCCTCCTACGAGCAGTACTTC	CASSPPGLAASYEQYF
-	TRBJ1-5	-	TRBV12-5	TGTGCTAGTGGGGGATCTCCGGGGGGGCCCCAGCATTTT	CASGGSPGGPQHF
-	TRBJ1-5	-	TRBV7-2	TGTGCCAGCAGTTTTACAGGAGTTAATAGCAATCAGCCCCAGCATTTT	CASSFTGVNSNQPQHF
TRBD1	TRBJ1-1	-	TRBV6-5	TGTGCCAGCAGTTACGGAGACAGGGGGCGGAATGCTTTCTTT	CASSYGDRGRNAFF
TRBD1	TRBJ2-7	-	TRBV11-2	TGTGCCAGCAGCGCGACAGGGAGCGGCTACGAGCAGTACTTC	CASSATGSGYEQYF
-	TRBJ2-7	medium-sized	TRBV25-1	TGTGCCAGCAGTGAATTATACTACGAGCAGTACTTC	CASSELYYEQYF
-	TRBJ2-5	-	TRBV5-1	TGCGCCAGCAGCTTGGATGGGACTGGAGAGACCCAGTACTTC	CASSLDGTGETQYF
-	TRBJ2-5	-	TRBV28	TGTGCCAGCAGTTTTTCAGGTTTCCGGGAGACCCAGTACTTC	CASSFSGFRETQYF
-	TRBJ2-1	-	TRBV7-6	TGTGCCAGCACCTCGATGGTCGGCGGAGCCTACAATGAGCAGTTCTTC	CASTSMVGGAYNEQFF
TRBD1	TRBJ2-2	-	TRBV19	TGTGCCAGTACCAGGACAGGGGGCCTCACGGGCGGGGAGCTGTTTTTT	CASTRTGGLTGGELFF
TRBD2	TRBJ2-1	-	TRBV6-5	TGTGCCAGCAGTTACTCGAAAACTAGCGGGCTGGGCGAGCAGTTCTTC	CASSYSKTSGLGEQFF
TRBD2	TRBJ2-7	-	TRBV6-1	TGTGCCAGCAGTGAATTGGGACTAGCGGTCTACTACGAGCAGTACTTC	CASSELGLAVYYEQYF
-	TRBJ2-7	-	TRBV20-1	TGCAGTGCTAGGACTTACTACGAGCAGTACTTC	CSARTYYEQYF
-	TRBJ1-2	-	TRBV10-3	TGTGCCATCAGTGAGTCTTTGGGTCCAGGTGGGGGCTACACCTTC	CAISESLGPGGGYTF
TRBD2	TRBJ2-7	few	TRBV5-4	TGTGCCAGCAGCCCGCGGGGGGGAGGGGGCGCCTACTACGAGCAGTACTTC	CASSPRGGGGAYYEQYF
-	TRBJ2-5	-	TRBV5-4	TGTGCCAGCAGCTTACAGGGTGCCGAGACCCAGTACTTC	CASSLQGAETQYF
TRBD1	TRBJ1-2	few	TRBV27	TGTGCCAGCAGTTTCTCGGGACAGGCCCTTGGCTACACCTTC	CASSFSGQALGYTF
-	TRBJ1-1	few	TRBV12-2	TGTGCAAGTCGCTCGGGACAGGGCGACACTGAAGCTTTCTTT	CASRSGQGDTEAFF
TRBD2	TRBJ2-7	-	TRBV7-8	TGTGCCAGCAGTCGGACTAGCGGGAGGGCCCGATCCTACGAGCAGTACTTC	CASSRTSGRARSYEQYF
-	TRBJ2-3	few	TRBV4-1	TGCGCCAGCACCACACTAGGGATCAGCACAGATACGCAGTATTTT	CASTTLGISTDTQYF
-	TRBJ1-1	-	TRBV11-2	TGTGCCAGCAGCCCCCGAGAAGAAGCTTTCTTT	CASSPREEAFF
-	TRBJ2-3	-	TRBV6-5	TGTGCCAGCAGGGTGGGAGGGGGAGGCACAGATACGCAGTATTTT	CASRVGGGGTDTQYF
-	TRBJ2-7	few	TRBV9	TGTGCCAGCGCACCGGGACATGGACTTCGCAGTGATTTAGAGCAGTACTTC	CASAPGHGLRSDLEQYF
-	TRBJ2-7	-	TRBV5-4	TGTGCCAGCAGCTTTAGCGGCTCCTACGAGCAGTACTTC	CASSFSGSYEQYF
TRBD2	TRBJ2-3	-	TRBV15	TGTGCCACCAGCACCTATCGGCCGGGAGGGGAAGATACGCAGTATTTT	CATSTYRPGGEDTQYF
TRBD2	TRBJ2-7	-	TRBV27	TGTGCCAGCAGTTTCAGTGAAGCGGGAGGCTACGAGCAGTACTTC	CASSFSEAGGYEQYF
-	TRBJ2-2	-	TRBV6-1	TGTGCCAGCAGTGGCACCTCGGGACTTCCGAACACCGGGGAGCTGTTTTTT	CASSGTSGLPNTGELFF
-	TRBJ2-5	few	TRBV7-2	TGTGCCAGCAGCCCAGGACAGTGGGAGACCCAGTACTTC	CASSPGQWETQYF
-	TRBJ1-2	-	TRBV5-1	TGCGCCAGCAGCTTGGCCCTACAGCCAAACTATGGCTACACCTTC	CASSLALQPNYGYTF
-	TRBJ2-7	-	TRBV5-4	TGTGCCAGCAGCTTGAAATTTGCGGTAGCGGCTAAATCCTACGAGCAGTACTTC	CASSLKFAVAAKSYEQYF
-	TRBJ2-7	-	TRBV4-1	TGCGCCAGCAGCCAAGCCCCGCAGGGCGGAGGGTACGAGCAGTACTTC	CASSQAPQGGGYEQYF
TRBD2	TRBJ2-1	-	TRBV15	TGTGCCACCAGCCCCGTAGCGGGGGGGCAAAGCACCTACAATGAGCAGTTCTTC	CATSPVAGGQSTYNEQFF
-	TRBJ2-3	-	TRBV5-5	TGTGCCAGCAGCCTAGTCAGCCCGGGTACGCAGTATTTT	CASSLVSPGTQYF
TRBD2	TRBJ2-3	-	TRBV5-4	TGTGCCAGCAGCTTGGGAGGACTAGCGGGGGCAGATACGCAGTATTTT	CASSLGGLAGADTQYF
-	TRBJ1-1	-	TRBV7-9	TGTGCCAGCAGCCCTCTTTTGAACACTGAAGCTTTCTTT	CASSPLLNTEAFF
-	TRBJ1-6	-	TRBV6-5	TGTGCCGCCCGGAGCTTTTATTCACCCCTCCACTTT	CAARSFYSPLHF
TRBD1	TRBJ2-7	-	TRBV7-3	TGTGCCAGCAGCCTTAATACAGGGGGCGAGCAGTACTTC	CASSLNTGGEQYF
-	TRBJ2-5	-	TRBV5-1	TGCGCCAGCAGCGCCCCAGGGGAAGCGAAAGAGACCCAGTACTTC	CASSAPGEAKETQYF
TRBD2	TRBJ2-5	-	TRBV5-4	TGTGCCAGCAGCCCGACTAGCGGGGGGCTCCGCACCCAGTACTTC	CASSPTSGGLRTQYF
-	TRBJ1-1	-	TRBV6-5	TGTGCCAGCAGTCCCAGGGGCATGAACACTGAAGCTTTCTTT	CASSPRGMNTEAFF
TRBD1	TRBJ2-5	-	TRBV18	TGTGCCAGCTCAAAAGGACAGGGGGATACCCAGTACTTC	CASSKGQGDTQYF
TRBD1	TRBJ2-7	-	TRBV27	TGTGCCAGCAGTGCACAGGGGTTCTCCTACGAGCAGTACTTC	CASSAQGFSYEQYF